The clone carrying this TCR beta chain turned up a few times. With 9 bases clipped from V and 4 bases from J, the junction kept 15 bases outside the gene matches. The CDR3 contains 17 residues. Germline-derived CDR1 and CDR2 are SNHLY and FYNNEI. This specimen belongs to a study of blood T cell repertoires in COVID-19. Study as a whole: Sites in the United States, Italy and Spain provided acute and convalescent COVID-19 samples.

Enrollment of patients from Seattle took place during active infection, with longitudinal follow-up. Authors' data handling: Using reference gene primer amplification, nucleated cell counts were estimated. The table came from immunoSEQ multiplex PCR; TCRdb's copy has only in-frame clones and leaves some out. Clone size and the V and J calls come from that table; the DNA yielded D and trimming. The data show about 130,000 clones, about 74% seen once. The source is a man older than 75 with COVID-19, enrolled during active disease. V usage is TRBV2 and J usage is TRBJ1-3; 10 bases map to TRBD1. Material: peripheral blood. The DNA of the CDR3 is TGTGCCAGTATTCCAATTGGACAGGGGGGATTCGGAAACACCATATATTTT. Protein sequence: CASIPIGQGGFGNTIYF.